Below, 9 T cell receptor beta chains from the same sample are listed, as sequenced in a study of brain T cells in children with intractable seizures (dated by TCRdb to 2020 to 2023). Library preparation employed the immunoSEQ multiplex PCR assay. TCRdb holds this immuneACCESS table with in-frame rearrangements only. Some clones are missing; in checked studies, unresolved V genes explain under half, and the rest has no known cause. Counted in this sample were under 400,000 clones; 93% of them appeared once. The top ten clones comprise roughly 6% of the sample. The label giving this sample's time point can be read as: blood from clinic visit 5 months post-surgery; TSC patient then seizure free. Sequenced here: peripheral blood, sampled about 5 months after surgery. The receptors here all came from a boy under three years old with tuberous sclerosis and intractable seizures.

This sequence joins TRBV7-8 and TRBJ2-2; 11 nucleotides line up with TRBD1. V was pared by 2 bases and J by 3 bases, with 8 bases of the junction left unmatched. The CDR3 spans 18 residues. Germline CDR1 SGHVS, CDR2 FQNEAQ. The CDR3 region is CASSLYSGTGGDTGELFF. CDR3 nucleotide sequence: TGTGCCAGCAGCTTATACTCGGGGACAGGGGGTGACACCGGGGAGCTGTTTTTT.

The chain links TRBV6-5 to TRBJ1-5; D is undetermined. This CDR3 contains 14 residues. V dropped 7 bases and J dropped 0 bases, with 10 bases sitting between them. Germline assignment: CDR1 MNHEY and CDR2 SVGAGI. The CDR3 DNA is TGTGCCAGCAAGGCACTATATAGCAATCAGCCCCAGCATTTT. It yields the protein CASKALYSNQPQHF.

The chain combines TRBV21-1 with TRBJ1-3; the table names TRBD1, a call not compared with the DNA. TRBV21-1 is listed as a pseudogene. The CDR3 runs to 19 residues. Here the CDR3 DNA reads TGTGCCAGCAGCAAAGCGCTGGGCCAAGGGGGACCCTCTGGAAACACCATATATTTT. This encodes CASSKALGQGGPSGNTIYF.

The V and J genes are TRBV4-2 and TRBJ2-1; the D gene is possibly TRBD2 (6 bases). V lost 1 base and J lost 6, with 16 bases in between. Germline assignment: CDR1 LGHNA and CDR2 YNFKEQ. The CDR3 covers 16 residues. The CDR3 spells CASSQVPGASSNEQFF. DNA of the CDR3: TGTGCCAGCAGCCAAGTACCGGGAGCAAGTAGCAATGAGCAGTTCTTC.

This rearrangement joins TRBV5-1 to TRBJ1-1; D is perhaps TRBD1 (6 bases). There are 13 residues in the CDR3. Trimming removed 0 bases at V and 7 bases at J, with 10 bases between. Germline loops: CDR1 SGHRS, CDR2 YFSETQ. In nucleotides, the CDR3 is TGCGCCAGCAGCTTGGAGGGGGAGGGTGAAGCTTTCTTT. Its translation: CASSLEGEGEAFF.

The J gene is TRBJ1-1, the V gene TRBV4-1; the D is unclear. The CDR3 consists of 17 residues. V lost 0 bases, J lost 0 bases, and 14 bases lay in between. Germline assignment: CDR1 MGHRA and CDR2 YSYEKL. The CDR3 region has the DNA TGCGCCAGCAGCCAAGATCTCAGGTCTCCTATGAACACTGAAGCTTTCTTT. Translation gives CASSQDLRSPMNTEAFF.

The chain links TRBV4-1 to TRBJ1-5; TRBD1 matches 11 bases. Per the germline V gene, CDR1 is MGHRA and CDR2 is YSYEKL. CDR3 length: 15 residues. With V trimmed by 4 bases and J by 7 bases, 6 bases remained unmatched. CDR3 sequence (DNA): TGCGCCAGCAGCCCCGGACAGGGGGCTCGGCAGCCCCAGCATTTT. The encoded protein is CASSPGQGARQPQHF.

The J gene is TRBJ2-7, the V gene TRBV5-6; D unresolved. Trimming cost V 2 bases and J 4 bases, with 16 bases left between them. Germline V gene sequence: CDR1 SGHDT, CDR2 YYEEEE. The CDR3 is 15 amino acids. The CDR3 nucleotides read TGTGCCAGCAGCTTTGGGATCCAATTCGGGTACGAGCAGTACTTC. Translation: CASSFGIQFGYEQYF.

The chain links TRBV6-5 to TRBJ2-6; D possibly matches TRBD1 or TRBD2 (5 bases each). V was cut by 0 bases and J by 1 base, with 7 bases left in between. CDR3 length: 16 residues. CDR1 and CDR2 from the germline V gene are MNHEY and SVGAGI. This CDR3 reads CASSYSGESGANVLTF. The CDR3, as DNA: TGTGCCAGCAGTTACTCGGGGGAGTCTGGGGCCAACGTCCTGACTTTC.